There are a few counts of the clone carrying this T cell receptor (beta chain). Its specificity is not known. The CDR3 loop spans 16 amino acids. The V end was cut by 4 bases, the J end by 4 bases, with 17 bases between. Germline CDR1 is MGHRA and CDR2 is YSYEKL. The source of the PBMCs was around 10 ml of fresh peripheral blood. Amplified TCR beta CDR3 regions derived from RNA transcripts. Researchers ran a first-round RT-PCR on the TCR CDR3 using the HTBI primer set. Via MiXCR, TCRdb re-called the multiplex PCR reads, giving one row per CDR3 protein. Here the sample spans 500,000 to 550,000 distinct CDR3 sequences, less than 25% being singletons. This record comes from a study of T cells in Graves' hyperthyroidism and ophthalmopathy. Study-level information: Peripheral blood was obtained at initial diagnosis, preceding any treatment.

Regarding the study as a whole: Blood shared most expanded thyroid clonotypes above 0.001. Ophthalmopathy, as predicted by the model, came a median roughly 6.5 months after the prediction.

What was sequenced was blood. The sequence was collected from a man between 18 and 29 years old with Graves' hyperthyroidism. The chain is built from TRBV4-1 and TRBJ1-5; D is unclear. The CDR3 DNA reads as TGCGCCAGCAGCCTACCCCTCGGTGGCAGAAATCAGCCCCAGCATTTT. It specifies CASSLPLGGRNQPQHF.